The text below deals with one T cell receptor (beta chain). This record belongs to a study of blood T cell repertoires in COVID-19. This CDR3 comprises 12 residues. The germline V and J ends were trimmed by 5 bases and 1 base, with 6 bases remaining between them. Germline CDR1 SGHDT, CDR2 YYEEEE. This table comes from immunoSEQ multiplex PCR, and its TCRdb copy is limited to in-frame clones, with some not included. The top ten clones hold about 0.6% of a sample with about 440,000 clones, around 91% of them seen once. The gene calls are TRBV5-6 and TRBJ1-1; D uncertain. This sequence was found in a man in his late teens or twenties who had recovered from COVID-19. Specimen: PBMCs or T cells enriched from blood (not recorded which). The DNA for the CDR3 is TGTGCCAGCAGTCGGAGGAACACTGAAGCTTTCTTT. This sequence encodes CASSRRNTEAFF.